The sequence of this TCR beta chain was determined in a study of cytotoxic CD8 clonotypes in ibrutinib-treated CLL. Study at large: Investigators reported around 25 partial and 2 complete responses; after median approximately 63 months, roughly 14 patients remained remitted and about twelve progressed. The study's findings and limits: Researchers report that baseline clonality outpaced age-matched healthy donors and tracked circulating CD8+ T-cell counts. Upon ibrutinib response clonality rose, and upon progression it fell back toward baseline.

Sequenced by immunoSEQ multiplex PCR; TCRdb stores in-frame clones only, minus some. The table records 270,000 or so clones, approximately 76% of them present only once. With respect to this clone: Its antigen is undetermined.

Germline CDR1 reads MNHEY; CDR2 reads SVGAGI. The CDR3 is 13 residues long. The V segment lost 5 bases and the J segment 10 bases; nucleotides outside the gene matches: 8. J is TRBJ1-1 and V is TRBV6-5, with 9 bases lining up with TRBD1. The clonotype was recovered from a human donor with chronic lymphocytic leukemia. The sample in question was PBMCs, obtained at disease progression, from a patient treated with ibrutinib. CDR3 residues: CASSDGTGKRAFF. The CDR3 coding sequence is TGTGCCAGCAGTGATGGGACAGGGAAGAGAGCTTTCTTT.